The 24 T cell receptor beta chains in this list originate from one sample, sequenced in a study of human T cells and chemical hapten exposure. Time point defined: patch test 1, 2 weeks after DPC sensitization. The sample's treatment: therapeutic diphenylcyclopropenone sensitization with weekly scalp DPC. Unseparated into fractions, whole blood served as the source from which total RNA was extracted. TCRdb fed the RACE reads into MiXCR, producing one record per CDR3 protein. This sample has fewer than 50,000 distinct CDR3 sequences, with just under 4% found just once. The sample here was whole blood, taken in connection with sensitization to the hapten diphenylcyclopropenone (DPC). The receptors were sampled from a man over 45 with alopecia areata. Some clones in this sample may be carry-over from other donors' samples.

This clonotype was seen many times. The CDR3 nucleotides read TGTGCCAGCAGTCTCAGACGCCGGAATGAGCAGTTCTTC. Translating it yields CASSLRRRNEQFF. The J gene is TRBJ2-1, the V gene TRBV12-3 or TRBV12-4; D gene unclear. Deletions cut 5 bases from V and 7 bases from J, with 12 bases between. CDR3 length: 13 amino acids.

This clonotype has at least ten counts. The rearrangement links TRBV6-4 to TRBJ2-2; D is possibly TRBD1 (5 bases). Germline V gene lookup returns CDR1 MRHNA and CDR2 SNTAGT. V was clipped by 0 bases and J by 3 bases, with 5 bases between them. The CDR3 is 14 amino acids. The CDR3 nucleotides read TGTGCCAGCAGTGACTCGACAGACACCGGGGAGCTGTTTTTT. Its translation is CASSDSTDTGELFF.

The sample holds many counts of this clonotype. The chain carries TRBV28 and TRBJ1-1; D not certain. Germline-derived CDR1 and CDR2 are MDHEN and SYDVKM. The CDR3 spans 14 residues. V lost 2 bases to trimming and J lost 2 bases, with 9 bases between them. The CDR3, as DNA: TGTGCCAGCAGTTTAATACGGTTCAACACTGAAGCTTTCTTT. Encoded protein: CASSLIRFNTEAFF.

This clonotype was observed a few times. CDR3: CASSGTGGFQPQHF. The CDR3 bases are TGTGCCAGTAGTGGGACAGGGGGTTTTCAGCCCCAGCATTTT. This chain links TRBV19 with TRBJ1-5, with 11 bases aligning to TRBD1. Germline-derived CDR1 and CDR2 are LNHDA and SQIVND (reference sequence). After removal of 5 bases from V and 6 bases from J, the junction contained 3 bases not matched to a gene. The CDR3 has 14 amino acids.

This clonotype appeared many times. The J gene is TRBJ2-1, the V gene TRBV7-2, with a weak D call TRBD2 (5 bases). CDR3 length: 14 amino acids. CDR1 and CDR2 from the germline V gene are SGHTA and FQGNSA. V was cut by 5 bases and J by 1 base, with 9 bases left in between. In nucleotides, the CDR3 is TGTGCCAGCAGCCCTCCGGGGTCCTACAATGAGCAGTTCTTC. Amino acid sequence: CASSPPGSYNEQFF.

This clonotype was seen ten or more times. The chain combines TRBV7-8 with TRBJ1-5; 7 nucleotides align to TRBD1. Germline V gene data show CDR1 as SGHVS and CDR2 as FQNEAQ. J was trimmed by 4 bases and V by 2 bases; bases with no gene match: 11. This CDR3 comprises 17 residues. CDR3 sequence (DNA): TGTGCCAGCAGCTTAAGCCCCCCGACAGGGAGGAATCAGCCCCAGCATTTT. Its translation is CASSLSPPTGRNQPQHF.

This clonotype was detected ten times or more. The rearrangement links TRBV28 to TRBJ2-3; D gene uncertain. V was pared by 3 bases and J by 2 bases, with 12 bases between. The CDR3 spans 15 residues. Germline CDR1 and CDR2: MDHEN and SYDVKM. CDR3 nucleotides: TGTGCCAGCAGTTTTCACCAAGACAACACAGATACGCAGTATTTT. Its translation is CASSFHQDNTDTQYF.

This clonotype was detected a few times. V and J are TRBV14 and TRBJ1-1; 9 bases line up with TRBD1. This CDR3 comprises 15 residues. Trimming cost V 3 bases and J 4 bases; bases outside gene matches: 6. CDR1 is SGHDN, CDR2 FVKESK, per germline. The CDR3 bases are TGTGCCAGCAGCCAGGGGACAGGGAAGGGCACTGAAGCTTTCTTT. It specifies CASSQGTGKGTEAFF.

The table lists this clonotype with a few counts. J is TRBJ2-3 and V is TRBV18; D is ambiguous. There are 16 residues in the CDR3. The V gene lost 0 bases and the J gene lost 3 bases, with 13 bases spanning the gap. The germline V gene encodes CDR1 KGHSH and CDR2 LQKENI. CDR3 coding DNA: TGTGCCAGCTCACCACCGTTGGGGTCGAGGACAGATACGCAGTATTTT. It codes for CASSPPLGSRTDTQYF.

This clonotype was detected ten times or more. The DNA for the CDR3 is TGCAGCGTTGTTGACCAATTAAACTCCTACGAGCAGTACTTC. It specifies CSVVDQLNSYEQYF. The rearrangement uses TRBV29-1 and TRBJ2-7; D unresolved. Per germline, CDR1 SQVTM and CDR2 ANQGSEA. V was clipped by 4 bases and J by 0 bases, with 13 bases between them. The CDR3 is 14 residues long.

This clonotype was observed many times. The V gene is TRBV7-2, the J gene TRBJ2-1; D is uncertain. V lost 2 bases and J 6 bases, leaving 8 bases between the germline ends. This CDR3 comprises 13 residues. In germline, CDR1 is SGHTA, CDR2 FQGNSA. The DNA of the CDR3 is TGTGCCAGCAGCTTATACGGCAGCAATGAGCAGTTCTTC. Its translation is CASSLYGSNEQFF.

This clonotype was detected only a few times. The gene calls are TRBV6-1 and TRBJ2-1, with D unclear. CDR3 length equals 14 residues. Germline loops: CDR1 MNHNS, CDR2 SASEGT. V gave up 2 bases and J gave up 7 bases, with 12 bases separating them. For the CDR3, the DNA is TGTGCCAGCAGTGAACGGCCAGATAGGAATGAGCAGTTCTTC. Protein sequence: CASSERPDRNEQFF.

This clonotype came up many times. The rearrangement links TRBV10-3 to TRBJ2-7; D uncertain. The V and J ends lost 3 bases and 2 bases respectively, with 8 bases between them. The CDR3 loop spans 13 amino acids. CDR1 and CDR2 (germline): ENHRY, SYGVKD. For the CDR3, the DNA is TGTGCCATCAGTGAAGACGGTGCCTACGAGCAGTACTTC. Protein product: CAISEDGAYEQYF.

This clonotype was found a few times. DNA for the CDR3: TGCAGTGCGAGGACTAGCGGAAAGATCACAGATACGCAGTATTTT. This sequence encodes CSARTSGKITDTQYF. This chain connects TRBV20-1 to TRBJ2-3; 10 bases line up with TRBD2. J gave up 2 bases and V 6 bases, and 8 bases lay outside the gene matches. This CDR3 comprises 15 residues. Germline assignment: CDR1 DFQATT and CDR2 SNEGSKA (reference sequence).

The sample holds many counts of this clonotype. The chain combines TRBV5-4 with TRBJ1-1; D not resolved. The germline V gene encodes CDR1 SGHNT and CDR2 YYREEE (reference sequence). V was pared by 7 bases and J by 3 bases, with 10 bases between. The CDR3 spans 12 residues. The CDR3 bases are TGTGCCAGCGCACCCCGGGACACTGAAGCTTTCTTT. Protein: CASAPRDTEAFF.

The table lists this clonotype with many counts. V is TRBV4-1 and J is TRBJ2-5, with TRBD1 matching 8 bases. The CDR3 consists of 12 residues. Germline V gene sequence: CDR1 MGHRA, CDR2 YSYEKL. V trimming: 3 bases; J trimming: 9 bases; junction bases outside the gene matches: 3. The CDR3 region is CASSHPGQAQYF. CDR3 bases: TGCGCCAGCAGCCATCCGGGACAGGCCCAGTACTTC.

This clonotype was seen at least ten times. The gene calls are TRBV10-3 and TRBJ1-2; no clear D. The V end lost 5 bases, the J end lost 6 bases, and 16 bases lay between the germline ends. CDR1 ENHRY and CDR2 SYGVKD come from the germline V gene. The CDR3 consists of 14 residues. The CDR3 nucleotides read TGTGCCATCAGTCCCCGGGTCTCGATAAATGGCTACACCTTC. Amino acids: CAISPRVSINGYTF.

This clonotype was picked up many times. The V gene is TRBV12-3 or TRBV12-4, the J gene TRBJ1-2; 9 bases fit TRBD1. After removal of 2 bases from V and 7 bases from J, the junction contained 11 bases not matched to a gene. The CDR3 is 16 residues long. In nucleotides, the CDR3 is TGTGCCAGCAGTTTACTCCGCCTCCGGGACAGGGCTGGCTACACCTTC. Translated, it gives CASSLLRLRDRAGYTF.

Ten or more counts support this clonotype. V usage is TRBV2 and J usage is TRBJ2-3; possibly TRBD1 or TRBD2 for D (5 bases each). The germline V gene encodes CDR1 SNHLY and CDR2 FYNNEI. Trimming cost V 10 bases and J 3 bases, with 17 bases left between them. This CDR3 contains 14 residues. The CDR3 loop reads CATKDSGATDTQYF. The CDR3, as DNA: TGTGCCACCAAAGACAGCGGCGCGACAGATACGCAGTATTTT.

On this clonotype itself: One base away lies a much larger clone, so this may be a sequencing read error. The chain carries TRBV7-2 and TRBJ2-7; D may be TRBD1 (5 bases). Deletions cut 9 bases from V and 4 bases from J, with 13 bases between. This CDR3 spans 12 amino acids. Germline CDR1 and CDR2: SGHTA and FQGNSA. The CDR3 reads CARTDQGYEQYF. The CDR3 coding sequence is TGTGCCAGAACCGACCAGGGTTACGAGCAGTACTTC.

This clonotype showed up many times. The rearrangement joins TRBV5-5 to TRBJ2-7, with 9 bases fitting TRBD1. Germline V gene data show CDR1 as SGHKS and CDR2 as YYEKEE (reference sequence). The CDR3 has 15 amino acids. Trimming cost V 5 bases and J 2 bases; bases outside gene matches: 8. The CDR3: CASSRSGQGPYEQYF. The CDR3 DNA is TGTGCCAGCAGTAGATCGGGACAGGGTCCCTACGAGCAGTACTTC.

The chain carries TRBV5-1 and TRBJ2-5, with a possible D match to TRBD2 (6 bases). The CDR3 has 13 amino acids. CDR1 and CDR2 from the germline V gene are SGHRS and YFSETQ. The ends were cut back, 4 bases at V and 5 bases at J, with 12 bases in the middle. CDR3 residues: CASSPRRGETQYF. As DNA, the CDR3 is TGCGCCAGCAGCCCACGACGGGGGGAGACCCAGTACTTC.

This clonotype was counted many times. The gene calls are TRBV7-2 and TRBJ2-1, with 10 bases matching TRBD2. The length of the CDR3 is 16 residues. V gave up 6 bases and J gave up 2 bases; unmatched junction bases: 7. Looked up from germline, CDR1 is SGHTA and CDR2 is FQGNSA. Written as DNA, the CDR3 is TGTGCCAGCAGTTACCAAAGCGGGAGGGCCTACAATGAGCAGTTCTTC. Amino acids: CASSYQSGRAYNEQFF.

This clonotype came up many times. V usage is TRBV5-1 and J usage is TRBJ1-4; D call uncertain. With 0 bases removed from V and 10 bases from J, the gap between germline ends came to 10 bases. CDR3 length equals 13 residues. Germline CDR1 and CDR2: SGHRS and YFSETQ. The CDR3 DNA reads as TGCGCCAGCAGCTTGGACCTCGGCGGAAAACTGTTTTTT. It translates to CASSLDLGGKLFF.